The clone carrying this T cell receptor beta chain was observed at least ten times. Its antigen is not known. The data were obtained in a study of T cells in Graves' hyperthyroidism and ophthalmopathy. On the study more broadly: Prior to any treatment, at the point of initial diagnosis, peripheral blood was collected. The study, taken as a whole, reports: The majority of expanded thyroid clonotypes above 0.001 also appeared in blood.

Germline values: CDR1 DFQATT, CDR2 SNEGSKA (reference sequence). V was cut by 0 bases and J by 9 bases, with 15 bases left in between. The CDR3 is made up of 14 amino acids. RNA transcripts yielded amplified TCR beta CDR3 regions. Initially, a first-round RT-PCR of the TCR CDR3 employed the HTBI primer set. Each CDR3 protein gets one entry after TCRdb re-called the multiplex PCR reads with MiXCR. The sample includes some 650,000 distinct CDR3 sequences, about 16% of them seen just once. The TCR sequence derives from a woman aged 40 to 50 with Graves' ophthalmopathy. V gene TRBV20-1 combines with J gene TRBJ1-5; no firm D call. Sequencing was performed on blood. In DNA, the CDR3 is TGCAGTGCTAGAGACGTGGCAGAGGTAGGGCCCCAGCATTTT. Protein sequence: CSARDVAEVGPQHF.